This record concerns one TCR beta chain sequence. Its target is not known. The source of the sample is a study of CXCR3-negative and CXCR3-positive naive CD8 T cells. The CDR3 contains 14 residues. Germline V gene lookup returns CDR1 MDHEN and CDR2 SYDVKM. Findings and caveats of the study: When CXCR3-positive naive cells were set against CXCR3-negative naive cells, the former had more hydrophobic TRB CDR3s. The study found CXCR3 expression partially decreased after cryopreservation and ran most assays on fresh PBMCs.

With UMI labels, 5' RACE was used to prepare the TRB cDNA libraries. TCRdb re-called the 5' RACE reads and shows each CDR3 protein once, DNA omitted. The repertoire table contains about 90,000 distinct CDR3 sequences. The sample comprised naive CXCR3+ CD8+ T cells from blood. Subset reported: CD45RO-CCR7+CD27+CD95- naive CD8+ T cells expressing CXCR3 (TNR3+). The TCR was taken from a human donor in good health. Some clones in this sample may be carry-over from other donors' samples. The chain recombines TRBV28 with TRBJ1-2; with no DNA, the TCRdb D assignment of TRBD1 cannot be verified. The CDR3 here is CATPRDRGPYGYTF.